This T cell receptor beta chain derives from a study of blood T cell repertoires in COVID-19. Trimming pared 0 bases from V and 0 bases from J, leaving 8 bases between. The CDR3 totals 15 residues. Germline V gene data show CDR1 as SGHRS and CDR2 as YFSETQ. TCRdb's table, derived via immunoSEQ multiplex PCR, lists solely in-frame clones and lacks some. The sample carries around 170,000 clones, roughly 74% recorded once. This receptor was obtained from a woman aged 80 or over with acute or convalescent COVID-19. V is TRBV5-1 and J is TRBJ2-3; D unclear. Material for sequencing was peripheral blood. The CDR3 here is CASSLGPSSTDTQYF. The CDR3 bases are TGCGCCAGCAGCTTGGGGCCCTCTAGCACAGATACGCAGTATTTT.